What follows are 16 T cell receptor beta chains derived from one specimen sequenced in a study of shared clonotypes between healthy human individuals. Profiled with immunoSEQ multiplex PCR; TCRdb holds only in-frame clones, not every one. Of around 2,000,000 clones listed, roughly 94% are singletons. Sequencing was done on a sample of naive CD4+ T cells sorted from blood. The subset is: CD45RA+ positively selected. The source is a man in his late teens or twenties in good health.

V gene TRBV25-1 combines with J gene TRBJ1-2, with D perhaps TRBD1 (6 bases). CDR3 size: 16 residues. Germline CDR1 is MGHDK and CDR2 is SYGVNS. Between the trimmed V and J ends, which lost 1 base and 7 bases, there was a span of 19 bases. CDR3 in amino acids: CASSESGGRWMSGYTF. CDR3 sequence (DNA): TGTGCCAGCAGTGAATCCGGGGGGCGCTGGATGAGTGGCTACACCTTC.

CDR3 loop: CASSREHVSPLHF. For the CDR3, the DNA is TGTGCCAGCAGTCGGGAGCACGTTTCACCCCTCCACTTT. This chain joins TRBV6-5 and TRBJ1-6; no clear D gene. The CDR3 extends over 13 amino acids. Trimming cost V 5 bases and J 9 bases, with 11 bases left between them. Germline loops: CDR1 MNHEY, CDR2 SVGAGI.

The rearrangement uses TRBV5-1 and TRBJ1-1; tentative D call: TRBD1 (5 bases). This CDR3 spans 16 amino acids. Looked up from germline, CDR1 is SGHRS and CDR2 is YFSETQ. The germline V and J ends were trimmed by 4 bases and 0 bases, with 16 bases remaining between them. CDR3 DNA sequence: TGCGCCAGCAGCGAAGGGACGGTGGACTTGAACACTGAAGCTTTCTTT. This gives the protein CASSEGTVDLNTEAFF.

The rearrangement links TRBV11-2 to TRBJ2-2, with D possibly being TRBD2 (5 bases). Germline CDR1 SGHAT, CDR2 FQNNGV. Trimming took off 5 bases at V and 3 bases at J, with 10 bases between the two ends. The CDR3 extends over 14 amino acids. CDR3 sequence: CASSPTRDTGELFF. DNA of the CDR3: TGTGCCAGCAGCCCTACGCGGGACACCGGGGAGCTGTTTTTT.

The V and J genes are TRBV5-8 and TRBJ2-1; D is ambiguous. V was clipped by 0 bases and J by 0 bases, with 7 bases between them. Germline V lookup: CDR1 SGHTS, CDR2 YDEGEE. This CDR3 has 15 residues. Written as DNA, the CDR3 is TGTGCCAGCAGCTTGGAACACAGCTCCTACAATGAGCAGTTCTTC. Its translation is CASSLEHSSYNEQFF.

The CDR3 spells CASSLASLGHNYGYTF. CDR3 nucleotide sequence: TGCGCCAGCAGCTTGGCTTCTCTGGGACACAATTATGGCTACACCTTC. The chain joins TRBV5-1 to TRBJ1-2; D perhaps matches TRBD1 (6 bases). Germline loops: CDR1 SGHRS, CDR2 YFSETQ. The CDR3 runs 16 residues. V was pared by 0 bases and J by 5 bases, with 17 bases between.

As to this clone: Other DNA sequences from this sample encode an identical CDR3 as well. V usage is TRBV27 and J usage is TRBJ1-6; 9 nucleotides agree with TRBD1. Germline V gene lookup returns CDR1 MNHEY and CDR2 SMNVEV (reference sequence). V lost 8 bases, J lost 10 bases, and 3 bases stayed unmatched. The CDR3 length is 12 residues. CDR3 bases: TGTGCCAGCCGGACAGGGGTATCACCCCTCCACTTT. Translated, it gives CASRTGVSPLHF.

V and J are TRBV14 and TRBJ2-1, with D hard to call. CDR1 is SGHDN, CDR2 FVKESK, per germline. V shed 2 bases and J shed 10 bases, with 9 bases lying between them. CDR3 size: 12 residues. The DNA of the CDR3 is TGTGCCAGCAGCCAAAACGCTCCGGAGCAGTTCTTC. Residues: CASSQNAPEQFF.

This chain connects TRBV7-9 to TRBJ2-1; 7 bases fit TRBD2. V shed 6 bases and J 6 bases; nucleotides not matched to a gene: 14. The germline V gene has CDR1 SEHNR and CDR2 FQNEAQ (reference sequence). CDR3 size: 16 residues. CDR3 nucleotides: TGTGCCAGCAGACCTGCGTGGCGGGAGAAGAGCAATGAGCAGTTCTTC. Protein: CASRPAWREKSNEQFF. Variable domain in full (rest from reference TRBV7-9 and TRBJ2-1): DTGVSQNPRHKITKRGQNVTFRCDPISEHNRLYWYRQTLGQGPEFLTYFQNEAQLEKSRLLSDRFSAERPKGSFSTLEIQRTEQGDSAMYLCASRPAWREKSNEQFFGPGTRLTVL.

The chain is built from TRBV25-1 and TRBJ1-1; tentative D call: TRBD1 (5 bases). The germline gives CDR1 MGHDK, CDR2 SYGVNS. This CDR3 has 15 residues. Trimming removed 3 bases from V and 2 bases from J, with 13 bases in between. The CDR3 DNA reads TGTGCCAGCAGTGAGAGGGGAAGCACAAACACTGAAGCTTTCTTT. Residues: CASSERGSTNTEAFF.

This chain connects TRBV4-3 to TRBJ2-5; 10 bases map to TRBD1. The CDR3 is 15 amino acids. Germline V gene data show CDR1 as LGHNA and CDR2 as YSLEER. With 11 bases clipped from V and 4 bases from J, the junction kept 13 bases outside the gene matches. DNA of the CDR3: TGCGCCTCACAGCCAACGGGACAGGGGTTAGAGACCCAGTACTTC. It yields the protein CASQPTGQGLETQYF.

The J gene is TRBJ1-5, the V gene TRBV7-2; D not certain. Looked up from germline, CDR1 is SGHTA and CDR2 is FQGNSA. With 5 bases removed from V and 5 bases from J, the gap between germline ends came to 16 bases. The CDR3 covers 15 residues. The CDR3, as DNA: TGTGCCAGCAGCCCAATCCGGGGAGTTGATCAGCCCCAGCATTTT. Protein sequence: CASSPIRGVDQPQHF.

The rearrangement links TRBV29-1 to TRBJ2-7; 12 bases are shared with TRBD2. V gave up 3 bases and J gave up 1 base; unmatched junction bases: 1. CDR1 is SQVTM, CDR2 ANQGSEA, per germline. The CDR3 totals 14 residues. The CDR3 DNA reads as TGCAGCGTTGAGACTAGCGGGAGTTCCTACGAGCAGTACTTC. Its translation: CSVETSGSSYEQYF.

The rearrangement links TRBV9 to TRBJ2-3; TRBD2 matches at 15 bases. This CDR3 contains 18 residues. Trimming at V came to 3 bases and at J to 0 bases, leaving 5 bases not matched to a gene. The germline gives CDR1 SGDLS, CDR2 YYNGEE. The CDR3 DNA follows: TGTGCCAGCAGCGAGGGACTAGCGGGGGGCCGAAGCACAGATACGCAGTATTTT. Protein product: CASSEGLAGGRSTDTQYF. Using reference TRBV9 and TRBJ2-3 for the parts outside the CDR3, the full variable domain is DSGVTQTPKHLITATGQRVTLRCSPRSGDLSVYWYQQSLDQGLQFLIQYYNGEERAKGNILERFSAQQFPDLHSELNLSSLELGDSALYFCASSEGLAGGRSTDTQYFGPGTRLTVL.

The gene calls are TRBV5-4 and TRBJ2-1; TRBD2 is a possible D gene (5 bases). CDR1 is SGHNT and CDR2 is YYREEE in the germline V gene (reference sequence). V lost 3 bases and J lost 0, with 13 bases in between. This CDR3 is built from 16 residues. Here the CDR3 DNA reads TGTGCCAGCAGCTCTTTTACTGGGAGCTCCTACAATGAGCAGTTCTTC. This translates into CASSSFTGSSYNEQFF.

The chain has TRBV6-5 and TRBJ1-6; 7 nucleotides align to TRBD1. This CDR3 spans 14 amino acids. Trimming took 6 bases from V and 5 from J; bases not matched to a gene: 4. CDR1 is MNHEY, CDR2 SVGAGI, per germline. CDR3 protein: CASRRQGNNSPLHF. DNA for the CDR3: TGTGCCAGCAGGAGACAGGGAAATAATTCACCCCTCCACTTT.